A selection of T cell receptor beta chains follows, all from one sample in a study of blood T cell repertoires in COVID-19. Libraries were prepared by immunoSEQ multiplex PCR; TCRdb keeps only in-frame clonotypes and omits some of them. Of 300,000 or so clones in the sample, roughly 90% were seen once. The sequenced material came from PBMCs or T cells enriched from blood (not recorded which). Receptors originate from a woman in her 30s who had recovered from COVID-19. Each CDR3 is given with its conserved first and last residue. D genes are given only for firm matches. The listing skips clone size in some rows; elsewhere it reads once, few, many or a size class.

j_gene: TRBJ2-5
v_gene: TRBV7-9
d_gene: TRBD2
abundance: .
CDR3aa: CASSLGGLAGLGVWTQYF
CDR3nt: TGTGCCAGCAGCTTAGGGGGTTTAGCGGGCTTAGGAGTGTGGACCCAGTACTTC

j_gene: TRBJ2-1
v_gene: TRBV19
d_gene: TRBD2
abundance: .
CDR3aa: CASSNAGTSGFSYNEQFF
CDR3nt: TGTGCCAGTAGTAACGCGGGGACTAGCGGGTTCTCCTACAATGAGCAGTTCTTC

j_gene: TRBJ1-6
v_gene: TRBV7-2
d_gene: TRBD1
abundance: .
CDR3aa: CASSQQGVYNSPLHF
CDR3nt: TGTGCCAGCAGCCAGCAGGGGGTTTACAATTCACCCCTCCACTTT

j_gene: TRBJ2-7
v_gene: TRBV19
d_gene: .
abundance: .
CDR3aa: CASSSQGGPYEQYF
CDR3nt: TGTGCCAGTAGTTCGCAGGGGGGCCCCTACGAGCAGTACTTC

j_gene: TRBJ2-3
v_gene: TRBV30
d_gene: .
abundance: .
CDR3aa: CAWSVLATSTDTQYF
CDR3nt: TGTGCCTGGAGTGTTTTAGCGACGAGCACAGATACGCAGTATTTT

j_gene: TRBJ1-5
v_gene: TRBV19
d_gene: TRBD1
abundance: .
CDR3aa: CASSITGGAASGNQPQHF
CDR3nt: TGTGCCAGTAGTATTACAGGGGGCGCCGCCTCGGGCAATCAGCCCCAGCATTTT

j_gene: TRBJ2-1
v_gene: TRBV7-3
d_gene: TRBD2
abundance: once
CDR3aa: CASSPWTSGNNEQFF
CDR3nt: TGTGCCAGCAGCCCGTGGACTAGCGGTAACAATGAGCAGTTCTTC

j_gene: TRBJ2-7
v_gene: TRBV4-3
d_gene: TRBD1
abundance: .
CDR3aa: CASSPDRGPYEQYF
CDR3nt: TGCGCCAGCAGCCCTGACAGGGGGCCGTACGAGCAGTACTTC

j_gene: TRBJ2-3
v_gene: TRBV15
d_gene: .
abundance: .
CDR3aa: CATSRATGRHRDTQYF
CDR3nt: TGTGCCACCAGCAGAGCGACAGGAAGGCACAGAGATACGCAGTATTTT

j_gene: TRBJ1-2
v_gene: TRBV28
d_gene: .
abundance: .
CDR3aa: CASSLHARGGYTF
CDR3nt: TGTGCCAGCAGTTTACACGCCAGGGGCGGCTACACCTTC

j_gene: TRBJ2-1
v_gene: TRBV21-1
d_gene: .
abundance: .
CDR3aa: CASSARGEEFF
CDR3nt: TGTGCCAGCAGCGCCAGGGGCGAAGAGTTCTTC

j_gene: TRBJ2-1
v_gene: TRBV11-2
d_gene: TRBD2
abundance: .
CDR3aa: CASSLESLAGGEQFF
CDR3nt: TGTGCCAGCAGCTTAGAATCACTAGCGGGAGGAGAGCAGTTCTTC

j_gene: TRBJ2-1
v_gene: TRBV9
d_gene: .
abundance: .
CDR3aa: CASSRAAESYNEQFF
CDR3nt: TGTGCCAGCAGCCGAGCGGCGGAGAGCTACAATGAGCAGTTCTTC

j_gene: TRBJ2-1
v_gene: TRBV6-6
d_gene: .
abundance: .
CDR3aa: CASSPSNEQFF
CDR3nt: TGTGCCAGCAGTCCCTCTAATGAGCAGTTCTTC

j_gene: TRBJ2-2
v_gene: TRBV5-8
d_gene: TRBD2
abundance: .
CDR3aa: CASSLSSGSFSRTGELFF
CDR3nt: TGTGCCAGCAGCTTGTCTAGCGGGAGTTTCAGTAGAACCGGGGAGCTGTTTTTT

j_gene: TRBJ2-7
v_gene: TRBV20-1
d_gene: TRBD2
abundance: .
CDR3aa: CSASGTSGTNEQYF
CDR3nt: TGCAGTGCTAGTGGGACTAGCGGGACCAACGAGCAGTACTTC

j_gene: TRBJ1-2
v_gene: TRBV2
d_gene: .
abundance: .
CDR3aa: CASRARDIGYGYTF
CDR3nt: TGTGCCAGCAGGGCCCGGGACATTGGATATGGCTACACCTTC

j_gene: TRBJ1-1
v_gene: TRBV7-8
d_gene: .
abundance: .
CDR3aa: CASSRPGGTEAFF
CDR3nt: TGTGCCAGCAGCCGTCCGGGGGGCACTGAAGCTTTCTTT

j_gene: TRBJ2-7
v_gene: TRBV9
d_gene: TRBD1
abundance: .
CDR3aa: CASSSNPEDRGRNEQYF
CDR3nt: TGTGCCAGCAGCTCCAACCCCGAGGACAGGGGGCGGAACGAGCAGTACTTC

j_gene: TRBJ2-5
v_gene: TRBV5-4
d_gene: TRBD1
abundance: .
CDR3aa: CASSLTGRQETQYF
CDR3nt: TGTGCCAGCAGCCTGACAGGGAGACAAGAGACCCAGTACTTC

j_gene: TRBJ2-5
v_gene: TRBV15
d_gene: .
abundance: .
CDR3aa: CATSTRSARYQETQYF
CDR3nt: TGTGCCACCAGCACCCGATCGGCCAGGTACCAAGAGACCCAGTACTTC

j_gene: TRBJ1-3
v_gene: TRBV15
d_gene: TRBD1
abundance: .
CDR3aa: CATSKMTGSRSTIYF
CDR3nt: TGTGCCACCAGCAAAATGACAGGGTCTAGGAGCACCATATATTTT

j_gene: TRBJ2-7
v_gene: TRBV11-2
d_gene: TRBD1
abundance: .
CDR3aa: CASSLSGGMDEQYF
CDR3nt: TGTGCCAGCAGCTTATCAGGGGGCATGGACGAGCAGTACTTC

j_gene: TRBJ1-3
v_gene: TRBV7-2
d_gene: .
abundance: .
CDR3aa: CASSLLSGYSGNTIYF
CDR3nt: TGTGCCAGCAGCTTACTTTCGGGATACTCTGGAAACACCATATATTTT

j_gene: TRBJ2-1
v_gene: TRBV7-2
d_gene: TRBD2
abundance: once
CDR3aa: CASIRREGQDEQFF
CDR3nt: TGTGCCAGCATAAGGCGGGAGGGGCAGGATGAGCAGTTCTTC

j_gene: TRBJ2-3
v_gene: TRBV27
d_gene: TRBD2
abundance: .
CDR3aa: CASSPIGGDTDTQYF
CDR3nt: TGTGCCAGCAGCCCCATCGGGGGGGACACAGATACGCAGTATTTT

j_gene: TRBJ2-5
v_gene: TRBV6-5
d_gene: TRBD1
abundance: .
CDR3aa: CASRRGQVKETQYF
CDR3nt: TGTGCCAGCAGACGGGGACAGGTGAAGGAGACCCAGTACTTC

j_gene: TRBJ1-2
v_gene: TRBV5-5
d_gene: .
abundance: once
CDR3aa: CASAHPGNYGYTF
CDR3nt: TGTGCCAGTGCCCACCCGGGGAACTATGGCTACACCTTC

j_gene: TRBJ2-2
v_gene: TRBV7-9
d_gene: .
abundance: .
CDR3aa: CASSSPQGVDGELFF
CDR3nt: TGTGCCAGCAGCTCACCGCAGGGTGTCGACGGGGAGCTGTTTTTT

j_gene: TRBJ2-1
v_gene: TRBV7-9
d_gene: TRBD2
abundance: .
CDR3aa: CASSLTGLAGPSSYNEQFF
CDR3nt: TGTGCCAGCAGCTTAACTGGACTAGCGGGCCCGAGCTCCTACAATGAGCAGTTCTTC

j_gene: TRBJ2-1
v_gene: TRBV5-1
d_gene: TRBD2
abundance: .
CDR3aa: CASKRLAGEYNEQFF
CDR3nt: TGCGCCAGCAAGCGACTAGCGGGAGAGTACAATGAGCAGTTCTTC

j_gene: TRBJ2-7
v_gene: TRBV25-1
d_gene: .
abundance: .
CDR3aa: CASSEQAGFTYEQYF
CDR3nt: TGTGCCAGCAGTGAACAGGCAGGATTCACCTACGAGCAGTACTTC

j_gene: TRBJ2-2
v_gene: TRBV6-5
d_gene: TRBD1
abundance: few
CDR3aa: CASRPTGTTGELFF
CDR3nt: TGTGCCAGCAGGCCGACAGGGACAACCGGGGAGCTGTTTTTT

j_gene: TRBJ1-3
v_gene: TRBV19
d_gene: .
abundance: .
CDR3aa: CASRGDGSGNTIYF
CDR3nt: TGTGCCAGTAGAGGGGATGGCTCTGGAAACACCATATATTTT

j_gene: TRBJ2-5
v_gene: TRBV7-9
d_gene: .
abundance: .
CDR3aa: CASSFQTGQETQYF
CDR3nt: TGTGCCAGCAGCTTTCAGACAGGACAAGAGACCCAGTACTTC

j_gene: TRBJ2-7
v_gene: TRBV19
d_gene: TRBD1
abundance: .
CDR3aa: CASSSGTGNSYEQYF
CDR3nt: TGTGCCAGTAGTTCCGGGACAGGGAACTCCTACGAGCAGTACTTC

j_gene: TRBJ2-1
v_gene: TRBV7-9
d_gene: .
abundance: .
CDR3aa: CASSINREGNEQFF
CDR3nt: TGTGCCAGCAGCATCAATCGTGAGGGCAATGAGCAGTTCTTC